Listed below are T cell receptor beta chains from one sample, sequenced in a study of T cells after yellow fever vaccination. TCRdb called the 5' RACE reads again in MiXCR, with one record for every CDR3 protein. In the table there are under 600,000 distinct CDR3 sequences, 21% of which are singletons. The sequences come from PBMCs, collected approximately 20 days after the first yellow fever vaccination. These receptors were obtained from a man between 18 and 29 years old who received the YFV17D yellow fever vaccine. The CDR3 runs from the conserved cysteine through the conserved F or W. D genes are given only for firm matches. Clone size is shown for a subset of rows, as once, few, many or a class of expanded clone.

.	TRBJ1-1	.	TRBV4-3	CASSQGAGMNTEAFF	TGCGCCAGCAGCCAAGGGGCAGGGATGAACACTGAAGCTTTCTTT
.	TRBJ2-1	.	TRBV10-3	CAIRAGGNEQFF	TGTGCCATTCGGGCTGGGGGAAATGAGCAGTTCTTC
once	TRBJ2-1	.	TRBV5-8	CARSLEPSYNEQFF	TGTGCCAGGAGCTTGGAACCCTCCTACAATGAGCAGTTCTTC
.	TRBJ1-1	.	TRBV2	CASSGVRVEAFF	TGTGCCAGCAGTGGGGTCCGGGTTGAAGCTTTCTTT
.	TRBJ2-3	.	TRBV4-2	CASSPSQGSTDTQYF	TGTGCCAGCAGCCCGTCCCAGGGGAGCACAGATACGCAGTATTTT
.	TRBJ2-1	.	TRBV20-1	CSARGFPSSYNEQFF	TGCAGTGCTAGGGGCTTCCCGAGCTCCTACAATGAGCAGTTCTTC
.	TRBJ2-7	TRBD1	TRBV5-1	CASSAYPGQGSSYEQYF	TGCGCCAGCAGCGCCTACCCCGGACAGGGGAGCTCCTACGAGCAGTACTTC
.	TRBJ2-4	.	TRBV21-1	CASSKGGAKNIQYF	TGTGCCAGCAGCAAAGGAGGAGCCAAAAACATTCAGTACTTC
few	TRBJ2-2	.	TRBV11-3	CASSQTGWTGELFF	TGTGCCAGCAGCCAAACTGGATGGACCGGGGAGCTGTTTTTT
.	TRBJ2-7	.	TRBV30	CAWSGNNYEQYF	TGTGCCTGGAGTGGGAACAACTACGAGCAGTACTTC
few	TRBJ2-5	.	TRBV11-1	CASSLTLAAETQYF	TGTGCCAGCAGCTTAACTCTAGCTGCAGAGACCCAGTACTTC
.	TRBJ2-1	.	TRBV5-1	CASSRTGGKYNEQFF	TGCGCCAGCAGCAGGACGGGGGGCAAGTACAATGAGCAGTTCTTC
few	TRBJ2-1	TRBD2	TRBV20-1	CSAISGGAFNEQFF	TGCAGTGCAATTAGCGGGGGGGCCTTCAATGAGCAGTTCTTC
.	TRBJ1-4	.	TRBV7-6	CASSPWALTNEKLFF	TGTGCCAGCAGCCCATGGGCCCTAACTAATGAAAAACTGTTTTTT
.	TRBJ2-1	.	TRBV3-1	CANSYSTGWFF	TGTGCCAACTCCTATTCGACAGGATGGTTCTTC
few	TRBJ2-3	TRBD2	TRBV12-3/TRBV12-4	CASTRPGTSEDTQYF	TGTGCCAGCACCCGCCCCGGGACTAGCGAAGATACGCAGTATTTT
few	TRBJ2-5	TRBD1	TRBV24-1	CATSDPRQGRAETQYF	TGTGCCACCAGTGACCCGCGACAGGGCAGGGCAGAGACCCAGTACTTC
.	TRBJ1-1	.	TRBV18	CASSPTMGGYEAFF	TGTGCCAGCTCACCTACAATGGGGGGATATGAAGCTTTCTTT
.	TRBJ2-5	.	TRBV6-1	CATRDRAQGETQYF	TGTGCCACCCGGGACCGGGCCCAAGGAGAGACCCAGTACTTC
few	TRBJ2-1	.	TRBV30	CAWSPVDEQFF	TGTGCCTGGAGTCCGGTGGATGAGCAGTTCTTC
few	TRBJ1-1	.	TRBV6-5	CASRLRQGGTEAFF	TGTGCCAGCAGATTAAGACAAGGCGGCACTGAAGCTTTCTTT
few	TRBJ1-1	.	TRBV29-1	CSVEAWSTEAFF	TGCAGCGTTGAAGCGTGGAGCACTGAAGCTTTCTTT
.	TRBJ1-1	.	TRBV12-3/TRBV12-4	CASSFPTDNTEAFF	TGTGCCAGCAGTTTCCCGACCGACAACACTGAAGCTTTCTTT
.	TRBJ1-4	.	TRBV18	CASSPPSRVDEKLFF	TGTGCCAGCTCACCACCGTCCAGGGTAGATGAAAAACTGTTTTTT
.	TRBJ1-1	.	TRBV18	CASSPGGRNTEAFF	TGTGCCAGCTCACCGGGGGGTAGGAACACTGAAGCTTTCTTT
.	TRBJ1-1	TRBD1	TRBV12-3/TRBV12-4	CASSFGTVIEAFF	TGTGCCAGCAGTTTTGGGACAGTCATTGAAGCTTTCTTT
few	TRBJ2-3	TRBD2	TRBV7-9	CASSLRLGGGNTHPQYF	TGTGCCAGCAGCCTACGACTAGGCGGGGGAAACACACATCCGCAGTATTTT
few	TRBJ2-1	TRBD1	TRBV28	CASSSQEGQGEFF	TGTGCCAGCAGCTCCCAAGAGGGGCAGGGGGAGTTCTTC
.	TRBJ2-3	TRBD1	TRBV7-9	CASRTTGTGYTDTQYF	TGTGCCAGCAGGACCACCGGGACAGGGTACACAGATACGCAGTATTTT
.	TRBJ2-7	TRBD1	TRBV4-3	CASSQIDRGYEQYF	TGCGCCAGCAGCCAAATCGACAGGGGATACGAGCAGTACTTC
few	TRBJ2-7	TRBD2	TRBV4-1	CASSQEMGGGPYEQYF	TGCGCCAGCAGCCAAGAAATGGGCGGGGGGCCTTACGAGCAGTACTTC
.	TRBJ1-1	.	TRBV27	CASSFGTSNTEAFF	TGTGCCAGCAGTTTTGGGACCTCGAACACTGAAGCTTTCTTT
.	TRBJ2-7	.	TRBV3-1	CASSPGTPYYEQYF	TGTGCCAGCAGCCCCGGGACTCCTTACTACGAGCAGTACTTC
.	TRBJ1-1	.	TRBV19	CASSLSAGPAFF	TGTGCCAGTAGCCTAAGCGCAGGCCCAGCTTTCTTT
.	TRBJ1-1	.	TRBV4-3	CASSPWDLNTEAFF	TGCGCCAGCAGCCCATGGGATCTGAACACTGAAGCTTTCTTT
few	TRBJ2-1	.	TRBV18	CASSTKWVSYNEQFF	TGTGCCAGCTCAACCAAATGGGTTTCCTACAATGAGCAGTTCTTC
few	TRBJ2-1	.	TRBV19	CASSIRRTESYNEQFF	TGTGCCAGTAGTATTCGGCGAACCGAATCCTACAATGAGCAGTTCTTC
few	TRBJ2-7	.	TRBV5-4	CASSLANKPYEQYF	TGTGCCAGCAGCTTGGCTAACAAGCCCTACGAGCAGTACTTC
.	TRBJ2-1	.	TRBV25-1	CASSEFLGSYNEQFF	TGTGCCAGCAGTGAATTCCTCGGCTCCTACAATGAGCAGTTCTTC
few	TRBJ2-2	.	TRBV5-1	CASSLTLMGGKNTGELFF	TGCGCCAGCAGCTTAACCCTGATGGGCGGGAAGAACACCGGGGAGCTGTTTTTT
few	TRBJ1-2	TRBD1	TRBV20-1	CSAGPGQTNYGYTF	TGCAGTGCTGGACCGGGACAGACTAACTATGGCTACACCTTC
.	TRBJ2-5	TRBD2	TRBV4-1	CASSQPRGSGVQETQYF	TGCGCCAGCAGCCAACCCCGGGGAAGCGGGGTCCAAGAGACCCAGTACTTC
.	TRBJ1-2	.	TRBV10-3	CAITGGVNGYTF	TGTGCCATCACCGGGGGGGTAAACGGCTACACCTTC
few	TRBJ2-2	.	TRBV4-3	CASSQAEPGGELFF	TGCGCCAGCAGCCAAGCCGAGCCTGGCGGGGAGCTGTTTTTT
few	TRBJ2-7	TRBD1	TRBV10-2	CASRDRGLSYEQYF	TGCGCCAGCAGAGACAGGGGGCTGTCCTACGAGCAGTACTTC
many	TRBJ1-4	.	TRBV7-3	CASSYLNNEKLFF	TGTGCCAGCAGCTACCTGAATAATGAAAAACTGTTTTTT
once	TRBJ2-7	TRBD1	TRBV6-5	CASSYLMGQVGEQYF	TGTGCCAGCAGCTACCTAATGGGACAGGTCGGCGAGCAGTACTTC